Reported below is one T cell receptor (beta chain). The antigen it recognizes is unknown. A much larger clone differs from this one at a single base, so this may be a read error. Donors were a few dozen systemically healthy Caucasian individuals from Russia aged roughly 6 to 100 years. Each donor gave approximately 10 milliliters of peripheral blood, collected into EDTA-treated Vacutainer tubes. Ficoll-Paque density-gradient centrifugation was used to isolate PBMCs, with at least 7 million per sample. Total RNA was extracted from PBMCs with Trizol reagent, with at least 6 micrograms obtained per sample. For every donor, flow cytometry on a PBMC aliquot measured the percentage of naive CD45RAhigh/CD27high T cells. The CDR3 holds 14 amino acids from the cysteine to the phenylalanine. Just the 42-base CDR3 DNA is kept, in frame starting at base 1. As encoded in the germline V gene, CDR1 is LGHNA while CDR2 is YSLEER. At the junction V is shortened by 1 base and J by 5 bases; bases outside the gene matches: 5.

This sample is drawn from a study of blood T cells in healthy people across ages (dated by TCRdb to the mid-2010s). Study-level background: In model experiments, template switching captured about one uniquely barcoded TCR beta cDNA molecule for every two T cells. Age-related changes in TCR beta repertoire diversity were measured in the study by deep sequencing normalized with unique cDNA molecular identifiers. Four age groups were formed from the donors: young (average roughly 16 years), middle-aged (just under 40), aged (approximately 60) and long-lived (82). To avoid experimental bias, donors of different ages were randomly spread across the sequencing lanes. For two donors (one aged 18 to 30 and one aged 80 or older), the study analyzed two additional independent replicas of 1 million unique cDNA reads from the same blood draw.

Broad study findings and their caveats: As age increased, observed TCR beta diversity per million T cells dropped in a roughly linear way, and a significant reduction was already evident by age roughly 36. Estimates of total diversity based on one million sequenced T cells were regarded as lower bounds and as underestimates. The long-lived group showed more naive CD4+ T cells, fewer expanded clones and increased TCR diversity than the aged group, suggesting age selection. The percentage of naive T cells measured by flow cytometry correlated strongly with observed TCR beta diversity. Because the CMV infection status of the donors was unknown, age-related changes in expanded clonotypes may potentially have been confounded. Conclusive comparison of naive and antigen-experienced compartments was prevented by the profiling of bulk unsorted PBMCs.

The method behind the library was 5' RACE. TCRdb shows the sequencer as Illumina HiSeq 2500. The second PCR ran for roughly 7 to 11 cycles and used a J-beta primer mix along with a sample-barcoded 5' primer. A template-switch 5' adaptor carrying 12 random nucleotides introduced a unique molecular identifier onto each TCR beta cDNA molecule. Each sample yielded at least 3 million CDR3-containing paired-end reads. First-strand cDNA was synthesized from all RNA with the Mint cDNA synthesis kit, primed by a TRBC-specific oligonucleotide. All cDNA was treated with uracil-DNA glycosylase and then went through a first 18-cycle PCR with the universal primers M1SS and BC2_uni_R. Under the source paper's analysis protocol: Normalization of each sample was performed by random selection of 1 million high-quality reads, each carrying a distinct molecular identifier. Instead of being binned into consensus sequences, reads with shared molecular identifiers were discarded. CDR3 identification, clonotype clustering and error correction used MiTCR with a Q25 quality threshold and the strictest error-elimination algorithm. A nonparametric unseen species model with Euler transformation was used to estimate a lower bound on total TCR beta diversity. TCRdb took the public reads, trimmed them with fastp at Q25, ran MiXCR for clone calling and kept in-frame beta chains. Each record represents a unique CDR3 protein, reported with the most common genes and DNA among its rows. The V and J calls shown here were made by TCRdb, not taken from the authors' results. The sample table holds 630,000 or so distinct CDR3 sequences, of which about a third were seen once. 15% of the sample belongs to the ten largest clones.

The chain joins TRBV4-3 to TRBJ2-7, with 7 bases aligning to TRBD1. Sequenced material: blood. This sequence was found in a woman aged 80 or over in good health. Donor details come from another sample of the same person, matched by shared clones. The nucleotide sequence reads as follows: TGCGCCAGCAGCCAAGTGACAGGGAGCGACGAGCAGTACTTC. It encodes CASSQVTGSDEQYF.